The next 19 T cell receptor beta chains were all read from a single sample in a study of blood T cell repertoires in COVID-19. Generated by immunoSEQ multiplex PCR, the TCRdb table keeps only in-frame clones and is missing some. The table shows more than 350,000 clones, with around nine tenths occurring only once. Sequenced input: PBMCs or T cells enriched from blood (not recorded which). All receptors derive from a woman in her late teens or twenties who had been exposed to COVID-19.

The rearrangement links TRBV12-5 to TRBJ1-1; no firm D call. V was shortened by 6 bases and J by 2 bases, with 10 bases between the two germline ends. Germline V gene lookup returns CDR1 LGHNT and CDR2 FRNRAP. The CDR3 loop spans 13 amino acids. CDR3: CASGSGSNTEAFF. CDR3 coding DNA: TGTGCTAGTGGCTCCGGGTCAAACACTGAAGCTTTCTTT.

V and J are TRBV7-2 and TRBJ1-4; weak D call: TRBD1 (5 bases). Germline V gives CDR1 SGHTA, CDR2 FQGNSA. This CDR3 comprises 18 residues. The V end lost 4 bases, the J end lost 0 bases, and 18 bases lay between the germline ends. The CDR3 here is CASSWGRVIGTTNEKLFF. CDR3 bases: TGTGCCAGCAGCTGGGGCAGGGTCATTGGGACAACTAATGAAAAACTGTTTTTT.

Many counts were recorded for this clone. The CDR3 protein is CASSPRDRGGGELFF. The CDR3 region has the DNA TGTGCCAGCAGCCCCCGGGACAGGGGTGGCGGGGAGCTGTTTTTT. The rearrangement joins TRBV7-2 to TRBJ2-2, with TRBD1 matching over 10 bases. The CDR3 is made up of 15 amino acids. Germline CDR1 and CDR2: SGHTA and FQGNSA. V was pared by 5 bases and J by 7 bases, with 7 bases of the junction left unmatched.

This clone has only one observation. The V call is TRBV15, the J call TRBJ2-4; possible D gene TRBD1, 6 bases. The CDR3 runs to 15 residues. Trimming shortened V by 1 base and J by 4 bases, and 11 bases separated the two germline ends. CDR1 and CDR2 from the germline V gene are LNHNV and YYDKDF (reference sequence). CDR3 DNA: TGTGCCACCAGCAGAGGGGGCCAGGGGAAAAACATTCAGTACTTC. This sequence encodes CATSRGGQGKNIQYF.

This clone was counted between two and nine times. The chain uses TRBV7-9 and TRBJ1-6, with D maybe TRBD1 (6 bases). CDR3 length equals 14 residues. Germline V gene lookup returns CDR1 SEHNR and CDR2 FQNEAQ (reference sequence). V was cut by 5 bases and J by 8 bases, with 13 bases left in between. The CDR3 protein is CASSNTGFDSPLHF. For the CDR3, the DNA is TGTGCCAGCAGCAATACAGGGTTTGATTCACCCCTCCACTTT.

This chain joins TRBV6-6 and TRBJ1-5; perhaps TRBD1 as D (5 bases). Looked up from germline, CDR1 is MNHNY and CDR2 is SVGAGI (reference sequence). The V gene lost 8 bases and the J gene lost 0 bases, with 17 bases spanning the gap. CDR3 length: 16 residues. As DNA, the CDR3 is TGTGCCAGCGCTCGACCAGGGCTGAATAGCAATCAGCCCCAGCATTTT. It is translated as CASARPGLNSNQPQHF.

The rearrangement joins TRBV19 to TRBJ2-7, with TRBD2 matching 7 bases. Germline lookup yields CDR1 LNHDA and CDR2 SQIVND (reference sequence). The CDR3 totals 15 residues. V dropped 2 bases and J dropped 5; count of bases not matched to a gene: 9. CDR3 coding DNA: TGTGCCAGTAGTATATTGGCGGGAGAGGTCAACGAGCAGTACTTC. Its translation is CASSILAGEVNEQYF.

This chain connects TRBV28 to TRBJ2-7, with 7 positions matching TRBD1. The trim removed 7 bases at V and 3 bases at J, leaving 15 bases unmatched. Germline V gives CDR1 MDHEN, CDR2 SYDVKM. The CDR3 spans 16 residues. The CDR3 region has the DNA TGTGCCAGCACCTCGGCGGACAGGATCCAATTCTACGAGCAGTACTTC. It is translated as CASTSADRIQFYEQYF. The complete variable domain, with remaining parts taken from reference TRBV28 and TRBJ2-7, reads DVKVTQSSRYLVKRTGEKVFLECVQDMDHENMFWYRQDPGLGLRLIYFSYDVKMKEKGDIPEGYSVSREKKERFSLILESASTNQTSMYLCASTSADRIQFYEQYFGPGTRLTVT.

The chain carries TRBV5-1 and TRBJ1-5; 7 nucleotides line up with TRBD1. CDR1 is SGHRS, CDR2 YFSETQ, per germline. The CDR3 length is 17 residues. V trimming: 2 bases; J trimming: 2 bases; junction bases outside the gene matches: 10. The CDR3 region is CASSLGGDRVGNQPQHF. The CDR3 region has the DNA TGCGCCAGCAGCTTAGGCGGAGACAGGGTAGGCAATCAGCCCCAGCATTTT.

The CDR3 here is CASSTETGSSPLHF. In DNA form, the CDR3 reads TGTGCCAGCAGCACGGAGACAGGGAGCTCACCCCTCCACTTT. This chain links TRBV5-4 with TRBJ1-6; 7 nucleotides line up with TRBD1. Per the germline V gene, CDR1 is SGHNT and CDR2 is YYREEE (reference sequence). The CDR3 runs 14 residues. Losses at the gene ends were 4 bases for V and 10 bases for J; bases not matched to a gene: 8.

The chain couples TRBV4-1 to TRBJ1-2, with TRBD1 identical over 7 bases. This CDR3 has 16 amino acids. Germline loops: CDR1 MGHRA, CDR2 YSYEKL. With 1 base clipped from V and 4 bases from J, the junction kept 9 bases outside the gene matches. The CDR3 region has the DNA TGCGCCAGCAGCCAAGCAACTCGGGACAGCTCCTATGGCTACACCTTC. As protein: CASSQATRDSSYGYTF.

The CDR3 bases are TGTGCCAGCAGCTCAGAACAGGGGAAGAACACTGAAGCTTTCTTT. Translating it yields CASSSEQGKNTEAFF. The gene calls are TRBV7-9 and TRBJ1-1; 7 bases fit TRBD1. Per germline, CDR1 SEHNR and CDR2 FQNEAQ (reference sequence). This CDR3 comprises 15 residues. V dropped 4 bases and J dropped 1; count of bases not matched to a gene: 6.

This chain uses TRBV13 with TRBJ1-1, with a possible D match to TRBD1 (5 bases). Trimming left V 3 bases short and J 5 bases short, with 7 bases between. CDR1 and CDR2 (germline): PRHDT, FYEKMQ (reference sequence). This CDR3 spans 12 amino acids. The CDR3 loop reads CASSFGGTEAFF. Here the CDR3 DNA reads TGTGCCAGCAGCTTTGGGGGGACTGAAGCTTTCTTT. Drawing the rest from reference TRBV13 and TRBJ1-1, the complete variable domain is AAGVIQSPRHLIKEKRETATLKCYPIPRHDTVYWYQQGPGQDPQFLISFYEKMQSDKGSIPDRFSAQQFSDYHSELNMSSLELGDSALYFCASSFGGTEAFFGQGTRLTVV.

In its sample, this clone was seen once. The chain uses TRBV9 and TRBJ1-3; D remains unclear. Germline V lookup: CDR1 SGDLS, CDR2 YYNGEE. V gave up 1 base and J gave up 0 bases, with 5 bases separating them. This CDR3 contains 14 residues. This CDR3 is CASSVTVSGNTIYF. The CDR3 DNA is TGTGCCAGCAGCGTAACAGTCTCTGGAAACACCATATATTTT.

The V call is TRBV3-1 (or the pseudogene TRBV3-2), the J call TRBJ2-2; D is unclear. In germline, CDR1 is LGHDT, CDR2 YNNKEL (reference sequence). Trimming took off 4 bases at V and 0 bases at J, with 6 bases between the two ends. The CDR3 spans 14 residues. CDR3 nucleotide sequence: TGTGCCAGCAGCCTTCCTGCGAACACCGGGGAGCTGTTTTTT. Protein: CASSLPANTGELFF.

This chain joins TRBV28 and TRBJ1-5; D is possibly TRBD1 (6 bases). V lost 5 bases to trimming and J lost 4 bases, with 18 bases between them. The V gene's germline CDR1 is MDHEN and CDR2 SYDVKM. The CDR3 totals 16 residues. CDR3 coding DNA: TGTGCCAGCAGTCCTATACCCCAGGGGTGGAATCAGCCCCAGCATTTT. Amino acids: CASSPIPQGWNQPQHF.

The V and J genes are TRBV4-1 and TRBJ1-4, with 8 bases aligning to TRBD1. J lost 3 bases, V lost 4 bases, and 4 bases had no gene match. Germline CDR1 reads MGHRA; CDR2 reads YSYEKL. The CDR3 runs 15 residues. The DNA for the CDR3 is TGCGCCAGCAGCCCAGGGGGCGTAGCTAATGAAAAACTGTTTTTT. Amino acids: CASSPGGVANEKLFF.

In its sample, this clone was seen once. This sequence joins TRBV3-1 (or the pseudogene TRBV3-2) and TRBJ1-2; 8 nucleotides align to TRBD1. The length of the CDR3 is 15 residues. The germline V gene encodes CDR1 LGHDT and CDR2 YNNKEL (reference sequence). Losses at the gene ends were 1 base for V and 2 bases for J; bases not matched to a gene: 3. The CDR3 sequence: CASSQARGLNYGYTF. The CDR3 DNA is TGTGCCAGCAGCCAAGCCAGGGGGCTGAACTATGGCTACACCTTC.

V is TRBV4-1 and J is TRBJ2-1; a possible D gene is TRBD1 (6 bases). Germline V gives CDR1 MGHRA, CDR2 YSYEKL. V lost 1 base to trimming and J lost 4 bases, with 17 bases between them. CDR3 length: 17 amino acids. CDR3 DNA sequence: TGCGCCAGCAGCCAAGGGTGGGGGACACCTAGGTACAATGAGCAGTTCTTC. Translated, it gives CASSQGWGTPRYNEQFF.